The 11 T cell receptor beta chains below come from one sample, sequenced in a study of OX40 agonist ivuxolimab in advanced cancers. Clones were sequenced by immunoSEQ multiplex PCR, and TCRdb holds only the in-frame ones, with some missing. The data show approximately 24,000 clones, about 76% seen once. Material: CD4+ or CD8+ T cells sorted from blood, obtained in a trial of the OX40 agonist ivuxolimab. All receptors come from an adult with an advanced solid tumor such as melanoma, head and neck, liver or kidney cancer.

The chain joins TRBV25-1 to TRBJ2-5; tentative D call: TRBD1 (5 bases). Trimming took off 1 base at V and 3 bases at J, with 9 bases between the two ends. CDR1 MGHDK and CDR2 SYGVNS come from the germline V gene. This CDR3 spans 14 amino acids. The CDR3, as DNA: TGTGCCAGCAGTGAATCGTGGGGCGAAGAGACCCAGTACTTC. Its protein is CASSESWGEETQYF.

V usage is TRBV7-6 and J usage is TRBJ2-3, with TRBD2 matching over 12 bases. V dropped 5 bases and J dropped 0; count of bases not matched to a gene: 18. CDR1 and CDR2 from the germline V gene are SGHVS and FNYEAQ. The CDR3 covers 21 residues. CDR3 residues: CASSHPNSFTSGGTSTDTQYF. In DNA form, the CDR3 reads TGTGCCAGCAGCCACCCGAATAGTTTCACTAGCGGGGGGACAAGCACAGATACGCAGTATTTT.

This chain joins TRBV4-2 and TRBJ2-7; D is unclear. The germline CDR1 and CDR2 sequences are LGHNA and YNFKEQ. V lost 4 bases, J lost 4 bases, and 17 bases lay in between. The CDR3 contains 15 residues. The CDR3 loop reads CASSPGPDGRYEQYF. As DNA, the CDR3 is TGTGCCAGCAGCCCCGGACCGGATGGAAGGTACGAGCAGTACTTC.

This clone ranks as medium-sized (0.01 to 0.1%). The J gene is TRBJ1-4, the V gene TRBV10-3, with unresolved D. The V and J ends lost 2 bases and 5 bases respectively, with 9 bases between them. Germline loops: CDR1 ENHRY, CDR2 SYGVKD. There are 14 residues in the CDR3. The CDR3 loop reads CAISEGPPNEKLFF. The CDR3, as DNA: TGTGCCATCAGTGAGGGTCCCCCGAATGAAAAACTGTTTTTT.

This CDR3 reads CASSVGTGSGNTIYF. The CDR3 nucleotides read TGTGCCAGCAGCGTAGGGACAGGCAGTGGAAACACCATATATTTT. V usage is TRBV9 and J usage is TRBJ1-3; 7 bases align to TRBD1. Per the germline V gene, CDR1 is SGDLS and CDR2 is YYNGEE. The CDR3 contains 15 residues. J was trimmed by 3 bases and V by 0 bases; bases with no gene match: 3. Complete variable domain (other parts from reference TRBV9 and TRBJ1-3): DSGVTQTPKHLITATGQRVTLRCSPRSGDLSVYWYQQSLDQGLQFLIQYYNGEERAKGNILERFSAQQFPDLHSELNLSSLELGDSALYFCASSVGTGSGNTIYFGEGSWLTVV.

In its sample, this clone is medium-sized (0.01 to 0.1%). The V call is TRBV4-2, the J call TRBJ1-6; unclear D gene. The germline V gene encodes CDR1 LGHNA and CDR2 YNFKEQ. Trimming took off 0 bases at V and 15 bases at J, with 9 bases between the two ends. The CDR3 is made up of 12 amino acids. Written as DNA, the CDR3 is TGTGCCAGCAGCCAAGAAGGGAGCAACCTCCACTTT. It is translated as CASSQEGSNLHF.

V and J are TRBV5-4 and TRBJ2-5, with 7 positions matching TRBD2. The DNA matches TRBJ2-7 better at its end, which makes the J call doubtful. CDR1 is SGHNT, CDR2 YYREEE, per germline (reference sequence). CDR3 length: 14 residues. The CDR3 loop is CASSLGGGLDEQYF. CDR3 nucleotide sequence: TGTGCCAGCAGCTTGGGGGGGGGACTCGACGAGCAGTACTTC.

The chain recombines TRBV2 with TRBJ2-3; TRBD2 might be the D (5 bases). Germline CDR1 reads SNHLY; CDR2 reads FYNNEI. The CDR3 runs to 15 residues. Trimming shortened V by 3 bases and J by 4 bases, and 14 bases separated the two germline ends. The CDR3 bases are TGTGCCAGCAGTGATATGTGGAGGTTTGCAGATACGCAGTATTTT. Translation gives CASSDMWRFADTQYF.

This clone was seen more than once but under ten times. This chain links TRBV4-3 with TRBJ2-3, with 7 bases identical to TRBD1. The CDR3 is 16 residues long. The V segment lost 3 bases and the J segment 1 base; nucleotides outside the gene matches: 7. Germline assignment: CDR1 LGHNA and CDR2 YSLEER. The CDR3 loop is CASSQGRGLGTDTQYF. As DNA, the CDR3 is TGCGCCAGCAGCCAGGGCAGGGGGTTAGGCACAGATACGCAGTATTTT.

This clone was counted a single time. V and J are TRBV4-1 and TRBJ2-1; D is undetermined. The CDR3 loop spans 15 amino acids. CDR1 MGHRA and CDR2 YSYEKL come from the germline V gene. Trimming shortened V by 2 bases and J by 1 base, and 9 bases separated the two germline ends. CDR3 sequence reads: CASSQFTVSYNEQFF. CDR3 nucleotides: TGCGCCAGCAGCCAATTCACAGTTTCCTACAATGAGCAGTTCTTC.

The chain links TRBV7-9 to TRBJ2-1, with 7 bases matching TRBD1. Germline lookup yields CDR1 SEHNR and CDR2 FQNEAQ (reference sequence). V gave up 5 bases and J gave up 3 bases; unmatched junction bases: 7. The CDR3 is 15 residues long. The DNA for the CDR3 is TGTGCCAGCAGCGCGGCTCGGGACAGCTACAATGAGCAGTTCTTC. It translates to CASSAARDSYNEQFF.